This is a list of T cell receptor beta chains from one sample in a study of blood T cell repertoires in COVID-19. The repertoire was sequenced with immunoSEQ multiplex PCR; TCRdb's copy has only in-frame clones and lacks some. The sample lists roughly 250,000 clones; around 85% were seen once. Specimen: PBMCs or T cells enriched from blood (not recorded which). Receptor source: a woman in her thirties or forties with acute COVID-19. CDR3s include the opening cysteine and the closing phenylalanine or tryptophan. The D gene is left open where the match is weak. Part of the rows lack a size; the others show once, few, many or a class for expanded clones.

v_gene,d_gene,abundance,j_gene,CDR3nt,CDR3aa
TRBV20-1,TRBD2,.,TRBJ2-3,TGCAGTGCTAGTCAATCTAGCGGGAGTCTGGGTACGCAGTATTTT,CSASQSSGSLGTQYF
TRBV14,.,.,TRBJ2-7,TGTGCCAGCAGCCAAGACCCGGCAGGGCGGTACGAGCAGTACTTC,CASSQDPAGRYEQYF
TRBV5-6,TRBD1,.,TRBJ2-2,TGTGCCAGCAGCCCGACAGGGTTCATCGGGGAGCTGTTTTTT,CASSPTGFIGELFF
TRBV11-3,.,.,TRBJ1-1,TGTGCCAGCAGCACAGGGACGAGGAACACTGAAGCTTTCTTT,CASSTGTRNTEAFF
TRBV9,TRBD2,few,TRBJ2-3,TGTGCCAGCAGCGCGGGGGGACTAGCGGAATACACAGATACGCAGTATTTT,CASSAGGLAEYTDTQYF
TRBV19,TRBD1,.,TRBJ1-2,TGTGCCAGTAGGACAAACAGGGGATCCTATGGCTACACCTTC,CASRTNRGSYGYTF
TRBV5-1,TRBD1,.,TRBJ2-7,TGCGCCAGCAGCCGTCCCGGGACAGGGCCTTCCGAGCAGTACTTC,CASSRPGTGPSEQYF
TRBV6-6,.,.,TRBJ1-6,TGTGCCAGCAGTTACACCGCCGGGAGGGCTGGTTCACCCCTCCACTTT,CASSYTAGRAGSPLHF
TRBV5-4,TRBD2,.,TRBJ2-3,TGTGCCAGCAGCCCGAAGTCCCTAGCGGGAGTAGATACGCAGTATTTT,CASSPKSLAGVDTQYF
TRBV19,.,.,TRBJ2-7,TGTGCCAAGAAGCGGTACGAGCAGTACTTC,CAKKRYEQYF
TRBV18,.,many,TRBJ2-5,TGTGCCAGCTCACCTCCGAGCGGAGTCCAAGAGACCCAGTACTTC,CASSPPSGVQETQYF
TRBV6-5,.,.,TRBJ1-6,TGTGCCAGCAGTTACGTTACAGGTGCTCGGTCACCCCTCCACTTT,CASSYVTGARSPLHF
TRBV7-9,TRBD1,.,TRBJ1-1,TGTGCCAGCAGCAGGGACAGGGGGAACACTGAAGCTTTCTTT,CASSRDRGNTEAFF
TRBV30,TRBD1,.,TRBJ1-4,TGTGCCTGGAACCCCGCAGGGGGCAGGGGTGAAAAACTGTTTTTT,CAWNPAGGRGEKLFF
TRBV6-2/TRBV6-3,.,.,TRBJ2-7,TGTGCCAGCAGCACGAGGGGGTACTCCTACGAGCAGTACTTC,CASSTRGYSYEQYF
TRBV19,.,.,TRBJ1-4,TGTGCCAGTAGTAAGGGGGCTAATGAAAAACTGTTTTTT,CASSKGANEKLFF
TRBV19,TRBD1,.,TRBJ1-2,TGTGCCAGTAGTATAATGGGACAGGGGGCGCGTGGCTACACCTTC,CASSIMGQGARGYTF
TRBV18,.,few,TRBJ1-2,TGTGCCAGCTCACGTCAGGGACTCTATGGCTACACCTTC,CASSRQGLYGYTF
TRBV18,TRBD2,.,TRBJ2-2,TGTGCCAGCTCACCATCGGGGGGCACCGGGGAGCTGTTTTTT,CASSPSGGTGELFF
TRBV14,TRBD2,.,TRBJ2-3,TGTGCCAGCAGCCAAGATTACGGACTAGGGGAACTAAGCACAGATACGCAGTATTTT,CASSQDYGLGELSTDTQYF
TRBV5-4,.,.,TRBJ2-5,TGTGCCAGCAGCCCCACCCCCAGGGGACAGACCCAGTACTTC,CASSPTPRGQTQYF
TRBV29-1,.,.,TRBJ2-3,TGCAGCGTTGTGCTGGGAGGCCGAACAGATACGCAGTATTTT,CSVVLGGRTDTQYF
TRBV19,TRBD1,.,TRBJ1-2,TGTGCCAGTAGTCACAGGGGGCGGAAAGACTATGGCTACACCTTC,CASSHRGRKDYGYTF
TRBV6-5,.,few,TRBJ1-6,TGTGCAGCCGCAGGCACGTATAATTCACCCCTCCACTTT,CAAAGTYNSPLHF
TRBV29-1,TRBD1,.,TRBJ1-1,TGCAGCGTGGGAGGACAGGGATTGGGCACTGAAGCTTTCTTT,CSVGGQGLGTEAFF
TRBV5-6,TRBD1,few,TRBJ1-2,TGTGCCAGCAGCCTGACAGGGCACTATGGCTACACCTTC,CASSLTGHYGYTF
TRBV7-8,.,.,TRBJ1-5,TGTGCCAGCAGCTTAAAAGGCGGACTCCACCATCAGCCCCAGCATTTT,CASSLKGGLHHQPQHF
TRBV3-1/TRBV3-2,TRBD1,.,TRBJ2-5,TGTGCCAGCAGCCAACCCGAGGGGGCGAGGGAGACCCAGTACTTC,CASSQPEGARETQYF
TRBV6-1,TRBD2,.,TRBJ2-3,TGTGCCAGCAGTGAAATTTTGGGGGGGAACACAGATACGCAGTATTTT,CASSEILGGNTDTQYF
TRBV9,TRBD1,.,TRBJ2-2,TGTGCCAGCAGCGCCCCCGGGACAGGGTCCACCGGGGAGCTGTTTTTT,CASSAPGTGSTGELFF
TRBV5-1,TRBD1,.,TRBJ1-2,TGCGCCAGCAGCTTCTCCGGGACAGGGGAGGGCTACACCTTC,CASSFSGTGEGYTF
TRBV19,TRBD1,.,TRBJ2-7,TGTGCCAGTAGTATAGATAAAGTGGACAGGGTCTGGACCTACTACGAGCAGTACTTC,CASSIDKVDRVWTYYEQYF
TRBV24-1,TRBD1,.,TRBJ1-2,TGTGCCACCAGTGATTCCCCGGGACAGGGCGGTAGCTATGGCTACACCTTC,CATSDSPGQGGSYGYTF
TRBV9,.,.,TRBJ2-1,TGTGCCAGCAGCCAGGGAGGCTCCACACATTACAATGAGCAGTTCTTC,CASSQGGSTHYNEQFF
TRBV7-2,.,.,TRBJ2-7,TGTGCCAGCAGCCCTCTGGGGCCTTTCGAGCAGTACTTC,CASSPLGPFEQYF
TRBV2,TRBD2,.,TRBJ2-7,TGTGCCAGCAATAGACTAGCTTCCTACGAGCAGTACTTC,CASNRLASYEQYF
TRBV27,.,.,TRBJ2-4,TGTGCCAGCAGCCCCACTCAGGGGCTAGCCAAAAACATTCAGTACTTC,CASSPTQGLAKNIQYF
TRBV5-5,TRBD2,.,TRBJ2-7,TGTGCCAGCAGCTTGGCGTTCGGGGCTAGCGGCTACGAGCAGTACTTC,CASSLAFGASGYEQYF
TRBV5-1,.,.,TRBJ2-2,TGCGCCAGCAGCGTTAGCGTTACCGGGGAGCTGTTTTTT,CASSVSVTGELFF
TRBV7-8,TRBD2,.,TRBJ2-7,TGTGCCAGCAGCTTAGTAGGCAGCGGGAGTTACGACGAGCAGTACTTC,CASSLVGSGSYDEQYF
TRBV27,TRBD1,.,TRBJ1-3,TGTGCCAGCAGTCCCCTGGGTCAGGGGGCAGGAAACACCATATATTTT,CASSPLGQGAGNTIYF
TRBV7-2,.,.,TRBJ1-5,TGTGCCAGCAGCTTAGACACAGATCAGCCCCAGCATTTT,CASSLDTDQPQHF
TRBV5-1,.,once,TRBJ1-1,TGCGCCAGCAGCTTGTACGGGCGGGACACTGAAGCTTTCTTT,CASSLYGRDTEAFF
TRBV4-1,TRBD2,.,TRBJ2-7,TGCGCCAGCAGCCAAGGAGGTAATAGCGGGATGTACGAGCAGTACTTC,CASSQGGNSGMYEQYF
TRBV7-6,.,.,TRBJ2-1,TGTGCCAGCAGCGTAGATAGCGGAAGCTCCTACAATGAGCAGTTCTTC,CASSVDSGSSYNEQFF
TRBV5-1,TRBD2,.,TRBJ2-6,TGCGCCAGCAGGCCTTCAAGGACTAGCGGGACTGGGGCCAACGTCCTGACTTTC,CASRPSRTSGTGANVLTF
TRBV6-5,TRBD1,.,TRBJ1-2,TGTGCCAGCAGTAGACAGGGGAGCGGCTACACCTTC,CASSRQGSGYTF
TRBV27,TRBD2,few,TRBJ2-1,TGTGCCAGCAGTTTCCGCGGGAGAGCCTTTGATGAGCAGTTCTTC,CASSFRGRAFDEQFF
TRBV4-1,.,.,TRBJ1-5,TGCGCCAGCAGCCAAGGGTCTAGGGGATTAAATCAGCCCCAGCATTTT,CASSQGSRGLNQPQHF
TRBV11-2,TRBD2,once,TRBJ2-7,TGTGCCAGCAGCCGCCCTAGCGGGAGGGCCGGCGAGCAGTACTTC,CASSRPSGRAGEQYF
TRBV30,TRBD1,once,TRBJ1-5,TGTGCCTGGAACAGGGGACAGAATCAGCCCCAGCATTTT,CAWNRGQNQPQHF
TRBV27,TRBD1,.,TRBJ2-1,TGTGCCAGCAGTTCACTTAGGGGGCGTAACAATGAGCAGTTCTTC,CASSSLRGRNNEQFF
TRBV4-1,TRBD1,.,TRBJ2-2,TGCGCCAGCAGCAAACAAACAGGGGGAATCTACACCGGGGAGCTGTTTTTT,CASSKQTGGIYTGELFF